This T cell receptor beta chain stems from a study of CD8 T cells in ankylosing spondylitis. Study conclusions and caveats: Reactive arthritis synovial fluid and blood previously showed some of these motif variants. It appeared that ankylosing spondylitis blood was characterized by a TCR beta motif of under ten highly homologous variants.

This clonotype appeared a few times. Its antigen is still unknown. One entry per CDR3 protein results from TCRdb running MiXCR on the 5' RACE reads. The profile covers hundreds of thousands of distinct CDR3 sequences, with roughly a quarter appearing a single time and 0.89% taken by the ten largest. Specimen: blood, either unsorted or a sorted T cell fraction (not recorded which). This clonotype originated in a male donor with ankylosing spondylitis.

The CDR3 bases are TGTGCCAGCAGTTTATTAGGGGACGGTCAGCCCCAGCATTTT. It codes for CASSLLGDGQPQHF. This chain links TRBV12-3 or TRBV12-4 with TRBJ1-5; a possible D gene is TRBD1 (5 bases). The CDR3 spans 14 residues. Trimming took off 2 bases at V and 6 bases at J, with 11 bases between the two ends.